Reported below is one TCR beta chain. Its recognized antigen is unknown. Nothing much larger sits one base from this clone, and base qualities are not available. Patients with autoimmune disease history or receiving systemic immunosuppression were excluded from the trial. Peripheral blood for TCR sequencing was collected from all dose cohorts at baseline, on cycle 4 day 1, and on cycle 7 day 1. The samples were taken from a phase I, first-in-human, multicenter, open-label dose-escalation trial of ivuxolimab. Adults with locally advanced or metastatic head and neck squamous cell, hepatocellular, melanoma or renal cell carcinoma were enrolled in the trial. CD4+ and CD8+ T cells were sorted separately from peripheral blood before TCR sequencing. This sample is drawn from a study of OX40 agonist ivuxolimab in advanced cancers. As for the study more broadly: Ivuxolimab was an agonistic, fully human IgG2 monoclonal antibody directed against OX40 (CD134), a costimulatory receptor. Intravenous ivuxolimab was administered to patients every 2 weeks at six dose levels: 0.01, 0.1, 0.3, 1.5, 3 and 10 mg/kg. Of the roughly 51 patients in dose escalation, about 20 had hepatocellular carcinoma, roughly 15 had melanoma, 9 had renal cell carcinoma and 9 had head and neck cancer. In the dose-escalation cohort, around four fifths of patients were male, and the mean age was 60 years with a range of roughly 20 to 85. Prior anti-PD-1, anti-PD-L1 or anti-CTLA-4 therapy was permitted, and checkpoint inhibitors had been received by about 44% of dose-escalation patients. Partial responses occurred in three dose-escalation patients, of whom one had hepatocellular carcinoma and two had cutaneous melanoma. Peripheral TCRbeta sequencing aimed to test whether ivuxolimab altered TCR sequence diversity and caused clonal T-cell expansion. The paper covers the monotherapy dose-escalation part of the phase I ivuxolimab trial, which included N = 52 patients. Overall study outcomes, separate from this receptor: After ivuxolimab, CD8+ T cells had more expanded clones than CD4+ T cells on average. Clonal expansion of both CD4+ and CD8+ blood T cells was observed from baseline to week 6 at doses 0.1 to 3.0 mg/kg. The antigen specificity of the clonally expanded peripheral T cells was not determined. Low levels of normalized T-cell clonal expansion were also seen in some patients who did not respond. In the 0.1-3.0 mg/kg groups, partial responders had among the lowest normalized peripheral clonal expansion, particularly in CD8+ T cells.

According to the germline V gene, CDR1 reads SGHTA and CDR2 reads FQGNSA. From the cysteine up to the phenylalanine, the CDR3 has a length of 14 residues. Only the CDR3 region is kept as DNA, spanning 42 bases read in frame from base 1. Germline trimming: 1 base from V, 3 bases from J; junction bases outside gene matches: 1. Genomic DNA was isolated from the sorted cells so that the TCRbeta CDR3 region could be sequenced. TCRbeta CDR3 regions were sequenced using the immunoSEQ Assay. Sourced from immuneACCESS, this table was stored by TCRdb with only in-frame sequences that have V and J called. A share of the clones is absent; for the studies checked, an unresolved V gene accounts for under half, and the remainder has no known explanation. Present in this sample are about 14,000 clones, 82% of which were seen just once. The ten most abundant clones make up 43% of the sample.

The V and J genes are TRBV7-2 and TRBJ2-7; TRBD2 fits 9 bases in the junction. The sequence was collected from an adult with an advanced solid tumor such as melanoma, head and neck, liver or kidney cancer. The sample in question was CD4+ or CD8+ T cells sorted from blood, obtained in a trial of the OX40 agonist ivuxolimab. For the CDR3, the sequence is CASSLERGVYEQYF. The DNA sequence follows: TGTGCCAGCAGCTTAGAGCGGGGGGTCTACGAGCAGTACTTC.